A single sample gave rise to the 13 T cell receptor beta chains below, sequenced in a study of CD8+ T cells in alopecia areata. RNA, once extracted, was reverse transcribed into cDNA for use as the sequencing template. Repertoires were generated with immunoSEQ multiplex PCR, while TCRdb's copy carries only in-frame clones and drops some. The sample records fewer than 110,000 clones, about four fifths being singletons. Treatment in this sample: oral pan-JAK inhibitor, 5-10 mg twice daily. Sequencing was performed on CD8+ T cells sorted from blood, taken at week 24, from a patient treated with tofacitinib. The receptors derive from a human donor with alopecia areata.

The chain joins TRBV2 to TRBJ2-3, with 10 nucleotides matching TRBD2. Germline-derived CDR1 and CDR2 are SNHLY and FYNNEI. The V and J ends lost 6 bases and 3 bases, in that order; junction bases with no gene match: 6. The CDR3 totals 15 residues. The CDR3 loop reads CASSLSLAGTDTQYF. The CDR3 DNA reads as TGTGCCAGCAGCCTTTCACTAGCGGGGACAGATACGCAGTATTTT.

This clone was seen once. The chain links TRBV7-9 to TRBJ2-3; unclear D gene. Germline V gene lookup returns CDR1 SEHNR and CDR2 FQNEAQ (reference sequence). The V gene lost 4 bases and the J gene lost 0 bases, with 11 bases spanning the gap. The CDR3 is 15 amino acids. CDR3 nucleotide sequence: TGTGCCAGCAGCTCTTGGGCATTGAGCACAGATACGCAGTATTTT. Translating gives CASSSWALSTDTQYF.

The CDR3 loop reads CASSLPARAEAFF. Written as DNA, the CDR3 is TGTGCCAGCAGCTTACCGGCTAGGGCTGAAGCTTTCTTT. The chain uses TRBV7-9 and TRBJ1-1; D unclear. This CDR3 contains 13 residues. Germline V gene data show CDR1 as SEHNR and CDR2 as FQNEAQ (reference sequence). V lost 2 bases and J lost 6, with 10 bases in between.

V gene TRBV15 combines with J gene TRBJ1-2; D is uncertain. V lost 0 bases and J lost 4, with 9 bases in between. Germline V gene lookup returns CDR1 LNHNV and CDR2 YYDKDF (reference sequence). The CDR3 consists of 14 residues. CDR3 protein: CATSRDDGSYGYTF. The CDR3 nucleotides are TGTGCCACCAGCAGAGATGATGGAAGCTATGGCTACACCTTC. Looking up the rest from reference TRBV15 and TRBJ1-2 gives the full variable domain: DAMVIQNPRYQVTQFGKPVTLSCSQTLNHNVMYWYQQKSSQAPKLLFHYYDKDFNNEADTPDNFQSRRPNTSFCFLDIRSPGLGDTAMYLCATSRDDGSYGYTFGSGTRLTVV.

The chain combines TRBV7-9 with TRBJ1-5; 9 bases line up with TRBD1. Germline CDR1 SEHNR, CDR2 FQNEAQ (reference sequence). This CDR3 is built from 15 residues. The junction had 4 bases not matched to a gene; V was cut back by 4 bases and J by 3 bases. The CDR3 reads CASSSGQGANQPQHF. CDR3 bases: TGTGCCAGCAGCTCGGGACAGGGTGCCAATCAGCCCCAGCATTTT.

V gene TRBV5-4 combines with J gene TRBJ2-1; TRBD2 agrees at 7 bases. Germline V gives CDR1 SGHNT, CDR2 YYREEE (reference sequence). J lost 6 bases, V lost 0 bases, and 6 bases had no gene match. The CDR3 is made up of 15 amino acids. CDR3 sequence: CASSLDLAVSNEQFF. As DNA, the CDR3 is TGTGCCAGCAGCTTGGATCTAGCGGTATCCAATGAGCAGTTCTTC. Based on the CDR3 plus reference TRBV5-4 and TRBJ2-1, the full variable domain is ETGVTQSPTHLIKTRGQQVTLRCSSQSGHNTVSWYQQALGQGPQFIFQYYREEENGRGNFPPRFSGLQFPNYSSELNVNALELDDSALYLCASSLDLAVSNEQFFGPGTRLTVL.

V usage is TRBV7-9 and J usage is TRBJ2-5; D is perhaps TRBD1 or TRBD2 (6 bases each). The CDR3 has 15 residues. The germline V gene has CDR1 SEHNR and CDR2 FQNEAQ (reference sequence). V was cut by 4 bases and J by 3 bases, with 15 bases left in between. Here the CDR3 DNA reads TGTGCCAGCAGCTGGTGGGACACGGGGGAAGAGACCCAGTACTTC. Translated, it gives CASSWWDTGEETQYF. The full variable domain, its missing parts supplied by reference TRBV7-9 and TRBJ2-5, is DTGVSQNPRHKITKRGQNVTFRCDPISEHNRLYWYRQTLGQGPEFLTYFQNEAQLEKSRLLSDRFSAERPKGSFSTLEIQRTEQGDSAMYLCASSWWDTGEETQYFGPGTRLLVL.

This clone was detected only once. V gene TRBV11-2 combines with J gene TRBJ2-3; 9 bases align to TRBD2. V gave up 0 bases and J gave up 4 bases; unmatched junction bases: 14. CDR3 length equals 19 residues. The germline V gene encodes CDR1 SGHAT and CDR2 FQNNGV. In DNA form, the CDR3 reads TGTGCCAGCAGCTTAGATGGGCTAGCGGGGAGACCCAACGCAGATACGCAGTATTTT. This translates into CASSLDGLAGRPNADTQYF.

In DNA, the CDR3 is TGTGCCAGCAGTGACAAGAACCGGGGGGCTGAAGCTTTCTTT. Translating gives CASSDKNRGAEAFF. The chain carries TRBV2 and TRBJ1-1; a possible D gene is TRBD1 (5 bases). Per germline, CDR1 SNHLY and CDR2 FYNNEI. V was clipped by 3 bases and J by 6 bases, with 14 bases between them. CDR3 length: 14 amino acids.

The chain joins TRBV4-1 to TRBJ2-3; the D is unclear. The germline V and J ends were trimmed by 0 bases and 3 bases, with 4 bases remaining between them. This CDR3 region has 13 residues. The germline CDR1 and CDR2 sequences are MGHRA and YSYEKL. For the CDR3, the DNA is TGCGCCAGCAGCCAAGATGGAACAGATACGCAGTATTTT. This encodes CASSQDGTDTQYF.

The chain joins TRBV5-1 to TRBJ2-2; 8 bases agree with TRBD1. J lost 2 bases, V lost 0 bases, and 6 bases had no gene match. Germline values: CDR1 SGHRS, CDR2 YFSETQ. The CDR3 spans 17 residues. CDR3 loop: CASSLEGTGGNTGELFF. CDR3 in DNA: TGCGCCAGCAGCTTGGAAGGGACAGGCGGTAACACCGGGGAGCTGTTTTTT.

The chain uses TRBV4-1 and TRBJ2-2, with a tentative D call TRBD2 (5 bases). Per the germline V gene, CDR1 is MGHRA and CDR2 is YSYEKL. The CDR3 runs 14 residues. The ends were cut back, 1 base at V and 6 bases at J, with 9 bases in the middle. CDR3 in DNA: TGCGCCAGCAGCCAAGCGGTCGGGGCCGGGGAGCTGTTTTTT. Amino acid sequence: CASSQAVGAGELFF.

The chain employs TRBV7-8 and TRBJ2-5, with D uncertain. Trimming took off 5 bases at V and 1 base at J, with 11 bases between the two ends. CDR1 is SGHVS and CDR2 is FQNEAQ in the germline V gene. The CDR3 consists of 14 residues. CDR3 nucleotides: TGTGCCAGCAGCCCAGGCACGTCCCAAGAGACCCAGTACTTC. It translates to CASSPGTSQETQYF.